The 28 T cell receptor beta chains listed next were all sequenced from one sample in a study of blood T cell repertoires in COVID-19. The assay was immunoSEQ multiplex PCR, and TCRdb's table has in-frame clones only and misses some. The sample shows 35,000 to 55,000 clones, just under 70% of them seen only once. Sequenced material: peripheral blood. Source of these receptors: a man of 80 years or more with acute or convalescent COVID-19.

The V gene is TRBV9, the J gene TRBJ2-1, with 8 nucleotides matching TRBD2. Germline V gives CDR1 SGDLS, CDR2 YYNGEE. After removal of 1 base from V and 8 bases from J, the junction contained 11 bases not matched to a gene. The CDR3 is made up of 16 amino acids. CDR3 coding DNA: TGTGCCAGCAGCGTACGAGCGAGCGGGAGTTTCGATGAGCAGTTCTTC. It translates to CASSVRASGSFDEQFF.

This clone has just one count. The chain combines TRBV19 with TRBJ2-3; 12 nucleotides agree with TRBD2. Germline V lookup: CDR1 LNHDA, CDR2 SQIVND (reference sequence). The J segment lost 2 bases and the V segment lost 8 bases, leaving 2 bases of the junction unmatched. CDR3 length equals 14 residues. As DNA, the CDR3 is TGTGCCAGTTCTAGCGGGAGGGACACAGATACGCAGTATTTT. This codes for CASSSGRDTDTQYF.

A few counts support this clone. The chain employs TRBV13 and TRBJ2-3; 8 nucleotides line up with TRBD1. Unmatched junction bases numbered 8, after V lost 5 bases and J lost 1 base. In germline, CDR1 is PRHDT, CDR2 FYEKMQ (reference sequence). CDR3 length: 16 amino acids. The CDR3 sequence is CASSDDLQGGTDTQYF. CDR3 DNA: TGTGCCAGCAGCGACGACCTACAGGGGGGCACAGATACGCAGTATTTT.

The chain employs TRBV12-3 or TRBV12-4 and TRBJ1-4; 7 bases align to TRBD1. The CDR3 has 13 amino acids. The junction had 2 bases not matched to a gene; V was cut back by 6 bases and J by 4 bases. CDR3 sequence: CASRQGSNEKLFF. CDR3 in DNA: TGTGCCAGCAGACAGGGGAGTAATGAAAAACTGTTTTTT.

V usage is TRBV9 and J usage is TRBJ2-7; a possible D gene is TRBD2 (6 bases). Germline V lookup: CDR1 SGDLS, CDR2 YYNGEE. Deletions cut 0 bases from V and 9 bases from J, with 16 bases between. The CDR3 consists of 14 residues. The DNA of the CDR3 is TGTGCCAGCAGCGTAGAGCGTCGTGGGGGGTTGCAGTACTTC. It specifies CASSVERRGGLQYF.

The V gene is TRBV6-2 or TRBV6-3, the J gene TRBJ1-1; D is unclear. Germline V gene data show CDR1 as MNHEY and CDR2 as SVGEGT. The CDR3 is 16 residues long. V lost 3 bases and J lost 4, with 18 bases in between. DNA of the CDR3: TGTGCCAGCAGTTATCGATCTCAGCGGCGACTCACTGAAGCTTTCTTT. Translated, it gives CASSYRSQRRLTEAFF.

The chain is built from TRBV2 and TRBJ1-1; 7 nucleotides agree with TRBD1. Germline loops: CDR1 SNHLY, CDR2 FYNNEI. The trim removed 6 bases at V and 4 bases at J, leaving 14 bases unmatched. CDR3 length: 16 amino acids. DNA for the CDR3: TGTGCCAGCAGGGTAGGGACAGCCTACAGGGGCACTGAAGCTTTCTTT. Translating gives CASRVGTAYRGTEAFF.

V gene TRBV6-5 combines with J gene TRBJ1-5; 7 positions match TRBD1. Germline assignment: CDR1 MNHEY and CDR2 SVGAGI. The V gene end was trimmed by 7 bases and the J gene end by 2 bases; junction bases not matched to a gene: 8. The CDR3 is made up of 15 amino acids. DNA of the CDR3: TGTGCCAGCAAGATACAGGGGACAGGCAATCAGCCCCAGCATTTT. This encodes CASKIQGTGNQPQHF.

The sample holds one count of this clone. The CDR3 nucleotides read TGCGCCAGCAGCCAAACCGGGACAGGGGTTATCACAGATACGCAGTATTTT. Encoded protein: CASSQTGTGVITDTQYF. The V call is TRBV4-1, the J call TRBJ2-3; 10 bases align to TRBD1. CDR1 is MGHRA, CDR2 YSYEKL, per germline. This CDR3 has 17 amino acids. V trimming: 2 bases; J trimming: 2 bases; junction bases outside the gene matches: 7.

This clone appeared a few times. The gene calls are TRBV6-5 and TRBJ1-3; D unclear. V was clipped by 6 bases and J by 0 bases, with 6 bases between them. The CDR3 runs to 13 residues. Germline assignment: CDR1 MNHEY and CDR2 SVGAGI. The CDR3 DNA sequence: TGTGCCAGCAGCGCACACTCTGGAAACACCATATATTTT. This sequence encodes CASSAHSGNTIYF.

This chain links TRBV30 with TRBJ2-5; tentatively, D is TRBD1 (5 bases). V lost 0 bases to trimming and J lost 3 bases, with 11 bases between them. The CDR3 covers 14 residues. The V gene's germline CDR1 is GTSNPN and CDR2 SVGIG (reference sequence). The CDR3 here is CAWSVLGLEETQYF. CDR3 in DNA: TGTGCCTGGAGTGTACTGGGGCTAGAAGAGACCCAGTACTTC.

The chain couples TRBV9 to TRBJ2-2; 7 bases match TRBD2. The CDR3 length is 18 residues. The junction had 12 bases not matched to a gene; V was cut back by 0 bases and J by 4 bases. CDR1 and CDR2 (germline): SGDLS, YYNGEE. The CDR3 sequence is CASSVALVRETSTGELFF. The CDR3 nucleotides read TGTGCCAGCAGCGTAGCTTTAGTGCGGGAGACTTCCACCGGGGAGCTGTTTTTT.

This clone was counted a few times. The chain is built from TRBV30 and TRBJ1-6; D remains ambiguous. The CDR3 is made up of 12 amino acids. In germline, CDR1 is GTSNPN, CDR2 SVGIG (reference sequence). V was cut by 4 bases and J by 14 bases, with 15 bases left in between. CDR3 sequence reads: CAWTPDFLALHF. In DNA form, the CDR3 reads TGTGCCTGGACCCCGGATTTTCTAGCCCTCCACTTT. Combining the CDR3 with reference TRBV30 and TRBJ1-6 gives the whole variable domain SQTIHQWPATLVQPVGSPLSLECTVEGTSNPNLYWYRQAAGRGLQLLFYSVGIGQISSEVPQNLSASRPQDRQFILSSKKLLLSDSGFYLCAWTPDFLALHFGNGTRLTVT.

The genes are TRBV6-6 and TRBJ2-7, with 7 bases that match TRBD2. With V trimmed by 7 bases and J by 1 base, 13 bases remained unmatched. Germline assignment: CDR1 MNHNY and CDR2 SVGAGI (reference sequence). This CDR3 region has 16 residues. CDR3: CASTSRVGTTSYEQYF. The CDR3 DNA is TGTGCCAGCACTAGCCGGGTGGGGACTACTTCCTACGAGCAGTACTTC.

V is TRBV20-1 and J is TRBJ2-3; 10 nucleotides match TRBD2. Germline V gives CDR1 DFQATT, CDR2 SNEGSKA (reference sequence). The V segment lost 3 bases and the J segment 2 bases; nucleotides outside the gene matches: 8. The length of the CDR3 is 16 residues. The CDR3 DNA is TGCAGTGCTAGTTGGGTGGGGACTAGCGACACAGATACGCAGTATTTT. This encodes CSASWVGTSDTDTQYF.

V is TRBV19 and J is TRBJ2-7, with 9 positions matching TRBD1. From germline, CDR1 is LNHDA and CDR2 SQIVND (reference sequence). The CDR3 consists of 14 residues. With 4 bases clipped from V and 2 bases from J, the junction kept 3 bases outside the gene matches. CDR3 amino acids: CASSKGQGTYEQYF. The CDR3 DNA reads as TGTGCCAGTAGTAAGGGACAGGGAACCTACGAGCAGTACTTC.

The chain employs TRBV5-1 and TRBJ1-2, with 9 bases identical to TRBD1. The CDR3 is 17 residues long. Germline V gene sequence: CDR1 SGHRS, CDR2 YFSETQ. V was clipped by 0 bases and J by 5 bases; unmatched bases: 11. CDR3 amino acids: CASSLVGQGPQGYGYTF. CDR3 DNA sequence: TGCGCCAGCAGCTTGGTGGGACAGGGTCCCCAAGGGTATGGCTACACCTTC.

The chain carries TRBV30 and TRBJ2-1, with TRBD1 identical over 8 bases. Germline V gene sequence: CDR1 GTSNPN, CDR2 SVGIG (reference sequence). The trim removed 0 bases at V and 8 bases at J, leaving 12 bases unmatched. This CDR3 contains 16 residues. The CDR3 nucleotides are TGTGCCTGGAGTGTACGGGGCAGGGGGCCGGTCTATGAGCAGTTCTTC. Translation: CAWSVRGRGPVYEQFF. The variable domain in full, completed from reference TRBV30 and TRBJ2-1, reads SQTIHQWPATLVQPVGSPLSLECTVEGTSNPNLYWYRQAAGRGLQLLFYSVGIGQISSEVPQNLSASRPQDRQFILSSKKLLLSDSGFYLCAWSVRGRGPVYEQFFGPGTRLTVL.

The chain combines TRBV6-5 with TRBJ2-7; D might be TRBD1 (6 bases). Germline CDR1 and CDR2: MNHEY and SVGAGI. V lost 0 bases and J lost 6, with 18 bases in between. There are 16 residues in the CDR3. The CDR3 DNA reads TGTGCCAGCAGTTACTCGGGTACAGGGATATTTGCCGAGCAGTACTTC. It is translated as CASSYSGTGIFAEQYF.

This clone was seen ten or more times. The chain has TRBV7-8 and TRBJ1-2, with D perhaps matching TRBD1 (6 bases). This CDR3 contains 12 residues. V was trimmed by 2 bases and J by 8 bases, leaving 9 bases between them. Germline loops: CDR1 SGHVS, CDR2 FQNEAQ. The CDR3 sequence: CASSLYREGYTF. CDR3 nucleotide sequence: TGTGCCAGCAGCTTATACAGGGAGGGCTACACCTTC.

The chain joins TRBV6-6 to TRBJ2-5; maybe TRBD2 (6 bases). Germline lookup yields CDR1 MNHNY and CDR2 SVGAGI (reference sequence). CDR3 length: 17 amino acids. V lost 5 bases and J lost 4, with 23 bases in between. In DNA form, the CDR3 reads TGTGCCAGCAGTCCCTCGTTTGAGGAGGGGTTAGGAGAGACCCAGTACTTC. Translation: CASSPSFEEGLGETQYF.

V usage is TRBV6-5 and J usage is TRBJ1-1, with D possibly TRBD1 on 5 matching bases. CDR1 and CDR2 from the germline V gene are MNHEY and SVGAGI. Between the trimmed V and J ends, which lost 4 bases and 1 base, there was a span of 7 bases. CDR3 length equals 13 residues. Here the CDR3 DNA reads TGTGCCAGCAGTTGGGGGGGGAACACTGAAGCTTTCTTT. Protein sequence: CASSWGGNTEAFF.

V and J are TRBV5-8 and TRBJ2-3, with D perhaps TRBD2 (6 bases). CDR1 is SGHTS and CDR2 is YDEGEE in the germline V gene. The CDR3 consists of 15 residues. V dropped 2 bases and J dropped 2 bases, with 12 bases sitting between them. The CDR3 loop reads CASSFRGTLTDTQYF. CDR3 nucleotides: TGTGCCAGCAGCTTCCGGGGGACCCTCACAGATACGCAGTATTTT.

The chain couples TRBV11-3 to TRBJ2-1, with 8 bases identical to TRBD1. This CDR3 is 17 amino acids long. Germline CDR1 reads SGHNT; CDR2 reads YENEEA. Germline trimming cut 4 bases from V and 3 bases from J; bases unmatched to any gene: 11. This chain's CDR3 is CASSYGTDRGGYNEQFF. For the CDR3, the DNA is TGTGCCAGCAGCTATGGGACCGACAGGGGTGGCTACAATGAGCAGTTCTTC.

The chain combines TRBV3-1 (or the pseudogene TRBV3-2) with TRBJ2-4; D is perhaps TRBD2 (5 bases). This CDR3 contains 18 residues. V was pared by 1 base and J by 7 bases, with 23 bases between. Looked up from germline, CDR1 is LGHDT and CDR2 is YNNKEL (reference sequence). The CDR3 DNA reads as TGTGCCAGCAGCCAAGCTGGCCAGACCGGACTGGCGGTGAACATTCAGTACTTC. It codes for CASSQAGQTGLAVNIQYF.

The V and J genes are TRBV7-8 and TRBJ1-1, with TRBD1 identical over 10 bases. With V trimmed by 2 bases and J by 1 base, 4 bases remained unmatched. The CDR3 totals 16 residues. Germline V gene sequence: CDR1 SGHVS, CDR2 FQNEAQ. The DNA for the CDR3 is TGTGCCAGCAGCTTATGGGGACAGGGGAGGAACACTGAAGCTTTCTTT. Translated: CASSLWGQGRNTEAFF.

The rearrangement joins TRBV2 to TRBJ1-5, with D hard to call. The CDR3 is 15 residues long. The germline gives CDR1 SNHLY, CDR2 FYNNEI. V was trimmed by 2 bases and J by 1 base, leaving 9 bases between them. The CDR3 loop reads CASSEPNLSNQPQHF. In DNA, the CDR3 is TGTGCCAGCAGTGAACCCAATTTGAGCAATCAGCCCCAGCATTTT.

This chain uses TRBV5-4 with TRBJ2-7; TRBD1 agrees at 10 bases. The V gene's germline CDR1 is SGHNT and CDR2 YYREEE (reference sequence). This CDR3 has 14 residues. The V segment lost 5 bases and the J segment 7 bases; nucleotides outside the gene matches: 9. The CDR3 bases are TGTGCCAGCAGTCAAGACAGGGGGCTGTGGGAGCAGTACTTC. Its protein is CASSQDRGLWEQYF.